The clone carrying this T cell receptor beta chain turned up a few times. Its antigen is undetermined. The CDR3 sequence is 13 residues long. V dropped 6 bases and J dropped 4 bases, with 13 bases sitting between them. The sample belongs to a study of CD8 T cells in ankylosing spondylitis. General study points: Disease-linked clones, CD8+, were relatively rare in peripheral blood. Before this, some motif variants had been reported in reactive arthritis synovial fluid and blood. Within matched ankylosing spondylitis synovial fluid, disease-linked clones were reportedly significantly enriched.

TCR beta libraries were made by quantitative 5'-RACE with molecular barcodes. TCRdb redid the calling of the 5' RACE reads with MiXCR, one entry per CDR3 protein. The data hold about 360,000 distinct CDR3 sequences, with about 20% observed a single time. This TCR was recovered from a male donor with ankylosing spondylitis or in good health (not recorded which). The chain joins TRBV12-3 or TRBV12-4 to TRBJ2-7, with D possibly TRBD1 on 8 matching bases. The sequenced sample was blood, either unsorted or a sorted T cell fraction (not recorded which). CDR3 sequence reads: CASRQGEGYEQYF. In DNA form, the CDR3 reads TGTGCCAGCAGACAGGGGGAGGGTTACGAGCAGTACTTC.